This record looks at one TCR beta chain sequence and its context. This specimen belongs to a study of blood T cell repertoires in COVID-19. In germline, CDR1 is MDHEN, CDR2 SYDVKM. CDR3 size: 15 residues. V trimming: 6 bases; J trimming: 7 bases; junction bases outside the gene matches: 11. Participant-reported clinical history was the basis for cohort assignment. TCRdb's copy holds only in-frame clones and misses some; the assay was immunoSEQ multiplex PCR. This table holds approximately 320,000 clones, 90% found once. The TCR sequence derives from a man aged 55 to 69 who had recovered from COVID-19. Sequencing input: PBMCs or T cells enriched from blood (not recorded which). The chain links TRBV28 to TRBJ2-1; 8 positions agree with TRBD2. The CDR3 DNA reads as TGTGCCAGCAGCAGCCCCGGAGCGGGAGCTAATGAGCAGTTCTTC. Amino acid sequence: CASSSPGAGANEQFF.